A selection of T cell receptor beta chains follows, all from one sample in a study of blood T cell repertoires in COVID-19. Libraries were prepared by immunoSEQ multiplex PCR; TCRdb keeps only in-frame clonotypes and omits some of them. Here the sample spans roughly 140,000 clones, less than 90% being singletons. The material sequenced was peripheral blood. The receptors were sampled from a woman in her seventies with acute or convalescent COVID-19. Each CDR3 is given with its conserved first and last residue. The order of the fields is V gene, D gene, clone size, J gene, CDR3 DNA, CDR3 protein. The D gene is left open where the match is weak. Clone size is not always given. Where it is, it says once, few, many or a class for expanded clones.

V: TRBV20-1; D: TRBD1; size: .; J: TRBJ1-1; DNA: TGCAGTGCTACCAGGGGGCTTGAAGCTTTCTTT; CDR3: CSATRGLEAFF
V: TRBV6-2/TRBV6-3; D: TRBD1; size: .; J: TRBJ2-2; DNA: TGTGCCAGCATCCCCAGAGCAGGGGGCTTATCGGGGGAGCTGTTTTTT; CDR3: CASIPRAGGLSGELFF
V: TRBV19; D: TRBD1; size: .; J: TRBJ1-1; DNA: TGTGCCAGTAGGCGACAGGGGAGGCCTGAAGCTTTCTTT; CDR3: CASRRQGRPEAFF
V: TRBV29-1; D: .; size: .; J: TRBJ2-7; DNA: TGCAGCGTTGATGGCGGCCGTGGGGAGCAGTACTTC; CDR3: CSVDGGRGEQYF
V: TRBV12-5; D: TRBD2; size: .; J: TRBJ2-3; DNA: TGTGCTAGTGGTTCGATGACTAGCGGCACAGATACGCAGTATTTT; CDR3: CASGSMTSGTDTQYF
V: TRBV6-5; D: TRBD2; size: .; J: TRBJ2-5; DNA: TGTGCCAGCCCCCTGGAAGCGGGGGGGCTGGAGACCCAGTACTTC; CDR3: CASPLEAGGLETQYF
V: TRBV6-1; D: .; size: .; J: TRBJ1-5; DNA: TGTGCCAGCAGTGAAGCTCCTTTAATTAGGCCCCAGCATTTT; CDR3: CASSEAPLIRPQHF
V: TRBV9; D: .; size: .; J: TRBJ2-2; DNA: TGTGCCAGCAGCGTCACCGGGACAACGAACACCGGGGAGCTGTTTTTT; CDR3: CASSVTGTTNTGELFF
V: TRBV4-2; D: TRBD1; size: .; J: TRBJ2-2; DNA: TGTGCCAGCAGTGTCGGGCAGGGGGACACCGGGGAGCTGTTTTTT; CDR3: CASSVGQGDTGELFF
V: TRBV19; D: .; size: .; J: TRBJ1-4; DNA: TGTGCCAGTTCCCTAGGGGGTCTCAGAACTAATGAAAAACTGTTTTTT; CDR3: CASSLGGLRTNEKLFF
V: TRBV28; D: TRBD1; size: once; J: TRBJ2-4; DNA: TGTGCCAGCAGTCCCCCCCGGGACAGGGGTGGGATTCAGTACTTC; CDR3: CASSPPRDRGGIQYF
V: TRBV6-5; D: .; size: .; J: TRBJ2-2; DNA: TGTGCCAGCAGTCGGGGACAGAACACCGGGGAGCTGTTTTTT; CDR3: CASSRGQNTGELFF
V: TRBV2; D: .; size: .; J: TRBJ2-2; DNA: TGTGCCAGCAAAGGACAGCCCACCGGGGAGCTGTTTTTT; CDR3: CASKGQPTGELFF
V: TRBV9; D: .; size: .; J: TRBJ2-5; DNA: TGTGCCAGCAGCGTAGCAACACGGGGAGAGACCCAGTACTTC; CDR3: CASSVATRGETQYF
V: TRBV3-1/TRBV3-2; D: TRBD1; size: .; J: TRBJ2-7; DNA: TGTGCCAGCAGCCAAGGAAGGGGGCCGAGGTACGAGCAGTACTTC; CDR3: CASSQGRGPRYEQYF
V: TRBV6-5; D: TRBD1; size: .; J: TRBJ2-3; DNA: TGTGCCAGCAGCAGGGGGATCACAGATACGCAGTATTTT; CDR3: CASSRGITDTQYF
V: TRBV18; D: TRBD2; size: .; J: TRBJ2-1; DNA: TGTGCCAGCTCACCGGGACTAGCGGGGAGAAATGAGCAGTTCTTC; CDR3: CASSPGLAGRNEQFF
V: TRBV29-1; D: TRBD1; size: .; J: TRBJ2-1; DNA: TGCAGCGCCGGGACAGTATCCTACAATGAGCAGTTCTTC; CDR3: CSAGTVSYNEQFF
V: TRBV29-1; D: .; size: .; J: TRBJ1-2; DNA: TGCAGCGTTGAAGATCAAGGGACAAGGCTTTATGGCTACACCTTC; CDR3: CSVEDQGTRLYGYTF
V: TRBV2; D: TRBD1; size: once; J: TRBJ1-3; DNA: TGTGCCAGCAGGAGACAGGGTTCTTCTGGAAACACCATATATTTT; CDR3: CASRRQGSSGNTIYF
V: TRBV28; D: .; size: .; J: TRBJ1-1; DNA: TGTGCCAGCACCCTATCCAACACTGAAGCTTTCTTT; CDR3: CASTLSNTEAFF
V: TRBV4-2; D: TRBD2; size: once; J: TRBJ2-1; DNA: TGTGCCAGCAGCCAAGGGACTAGCGCTGTCTACAATGAGCAGTTCTTC; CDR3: CASSQGTSAVYNEQFF
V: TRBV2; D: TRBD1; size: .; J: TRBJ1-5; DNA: TGTGCCAGCATCAGGGACAGGGCAAGCAATCAGCCCCAGCATTTT; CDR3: CASIRDRASNQPQHF
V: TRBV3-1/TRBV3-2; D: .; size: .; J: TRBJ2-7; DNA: TGTGCCAGCAGCCAAAGATCGACAGGTCCCTACGAGCAGTACTTC; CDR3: CASSQRSTGPYEQYF
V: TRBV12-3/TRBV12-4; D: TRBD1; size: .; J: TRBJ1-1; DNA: TGTGCCACCCTCCCAGGGGGCGAATATGAAGCTTTCTTT; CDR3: CATLPGGEYEAFF
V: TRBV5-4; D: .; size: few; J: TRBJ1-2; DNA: TGTGCCAGCAGCTCCCAGGGTATCGGCGGCTACACCTTC; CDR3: CASSSQGIGGYTF
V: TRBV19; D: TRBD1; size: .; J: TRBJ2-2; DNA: TGTGCCAGTAGCCTACTCACAGGGGCTGGGGAGCTGTTTTTT; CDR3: CASSLLTGAGELFF
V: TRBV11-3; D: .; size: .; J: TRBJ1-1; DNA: TGTGCCAGCAGCCCAGGGCAAGCGAACACTGAAGCTTTCTTT; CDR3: CASSPGQANTEAFF
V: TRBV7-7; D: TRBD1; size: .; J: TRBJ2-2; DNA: TGTGCTACGAGCCACAGGGGCACCGGGGAGCTGTTTTTT; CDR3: CATSHRGTGELFF
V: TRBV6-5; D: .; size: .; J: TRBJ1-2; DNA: TGTGCCAGCAGTTACTCGATGCTAGGACTTAACTATGGCTACACCTTC; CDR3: CASSYSMLGLNYGYTF
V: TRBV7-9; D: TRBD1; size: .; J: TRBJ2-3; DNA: TGTGCCAGCAGCTTACGGACAGGGAAAATCACAGATACGCAGTATTTT; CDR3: CASSLRTGKITDTQYF
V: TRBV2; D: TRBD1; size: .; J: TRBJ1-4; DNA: TGTGCCAGCAGTGGGGGGACAGGGAGAGGAAAACTGTTTTTT; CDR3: CASSGGTGRGKLFF
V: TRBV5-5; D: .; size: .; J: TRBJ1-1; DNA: TGTGCCAGCAGGTGGGACACCTTGAACACTGAAGCTTTCTTT; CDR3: CASRWDTLNTEAFF
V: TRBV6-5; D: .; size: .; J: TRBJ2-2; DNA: TGTGCCAGCCCGACAGCCGCGAACACCGGGGAGCTGTTTTTT; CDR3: CASPTAANTGELFF
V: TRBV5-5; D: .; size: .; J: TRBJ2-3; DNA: TGTGCCAGCAGCTTGGCCGCCCGGGAGATGGATACGCAGTATTTT; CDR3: CASSLAAREMDTQYF
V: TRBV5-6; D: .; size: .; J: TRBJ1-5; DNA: TGTGCCAGCACCCTCTCAGGGAGCAATCAGCCCCAGCATTTT; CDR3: CASTLSGSNQPQHF
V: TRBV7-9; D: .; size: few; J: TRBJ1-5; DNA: TGTGCCAGCAGCCCTCCGACAGAGACGAGCAATCAGCCCCAGCATTTT; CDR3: CASSPPTETSNQPQHF
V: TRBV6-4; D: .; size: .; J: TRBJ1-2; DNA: TGTGCCAGCAGTGATGGGGAGGGCTATGGCTACACCTTC; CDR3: CASSDGEGYGYTF
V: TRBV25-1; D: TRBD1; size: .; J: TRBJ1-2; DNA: TGTGCCAGCAGTCGGGGACAGGTCCTCCAAGACTACACCTTC; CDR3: CASSRGQVLQDYTF
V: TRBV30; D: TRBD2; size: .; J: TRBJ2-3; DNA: TGTGCCTGGAGGGTAGCGGGGGGCCTAAGGGAGCAGTATTTT; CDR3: CAWRVAGGLREQYF
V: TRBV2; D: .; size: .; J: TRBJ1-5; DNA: TGTGCCAGCAGTGAATTACAGGGTGGGAGCAATCAGCCCCAGCATTTT; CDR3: CASSELQGGSNQPQHF
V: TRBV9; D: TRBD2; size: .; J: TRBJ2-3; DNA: TGTGCCAGCAGCGTAGAAAGCGGGGGGGCCGTGAATACGCAGTATTTT; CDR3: CASSVESGGAVNTQYF